The T cell receptor (beta chain) under discussion was sequenced for a study of blood T cell repertoires in COVID-19. Study-level information: Sources were T cells, B-cell-depleted T cells, or PBMCs; the material itself was cDNA or gDNA.

The CDR3 covers 12 residues. V was trimmed by 5 bases and J by 6 bases, leaving 10 bases between them. CDR1 is MDHEN, CDR2 SYDVKM, per germline. Authors' methods: For nucleated cells, counts were estimated from reference gene primer amplification. Assay: immunoSEQ multiplex PCR; the TCRdb copy retains only in-frame clones and omits some. The V and J calls and the clone size are those of that table, but D and trimming were determined from the DNA. The sample records some 77,000 clones, approximately 80% being singletons. The specimen sequenced was peripheral blood. The chain is built from TRBV28 and TRBJ1-2, with D possibly matching TRBD1 (5 bases). This sequence originates from a woman aged 70 to 79 with acute or convalescent COVID-19. In DNA form, the CDR3 reads TGTGCCAGCAGTCTCAGGGTTGATGGCTACACCTTC. Translated: CASSLRVDGYTF.